One sample yielded the 29 T cell receptor beta chains listed below, sequenced in a study of shared clonotypes between healthy human individuals. Naive-designated CD8 cells lacked CD45RO, were positively enriched for CCR7, and omitted terminally differentiated effector memory CD45RA+ cells. Data came from immunoSEQ multiplex PCR; TCRdb stores just in-frame clones and leaves some out. The sample lists 2 million to 2.5 million clones, about 93% occurring once. Sequences were obtained from naive CD8+ T cells from PBMCs. All receptors come from a man younger than 35 in good health. Some clones in this sample may be carry-over from other donors' samples.

The chain combines TRBV7-9 with TRBJ2-2; a weak D match, TRBD1 (6 bases). The V gene lost 5 bases and the J gene lost 3 bases, with 19 bases spanning the gap. CDR3 length: 17 residues. In germline, CDR1 is SEHNR, CDR2 FQNEAQ (reference sequence). The CDR3 here is CASSRDRPTSYTGELFF. CDR3 sequence (DNA): TGTGCCAGCAGCCGAGACAGGCCAACCTCTTACACCGGGGAGCTGTTTTTT.

The rearrangement links TRBV4-1 to TRBJ2-1; 11 nucleotides line up with TRBD2. J gave up 11 bases and V 0 bases, and 9 bases lay outside the gene matches. The CDR3 extends over 16 amino acids. Germline CDR1 MGHRA, CDR2 YSYEKL. CDR3 protein: CASSQDPGTSGPKQFF. The CDR3 DNA follows: TGCGCCAGCAGCCAAGATCCAGGGACTAGCGGCCCCAAGCAGTTCTTC.

In the case of this clone: The sample has other DNA sequences that encode this CDR3 too. V usage is TRBV29-1 and J usage is TRBJ2-7; D call uncertain. Germline assignment: CDR1 SQVTM and CDR2 ANQGSEA. Trimming left V 3 bases short and J 3 bases short, with 6 bases between. The length of the CDR3 is 11 residues. As DNA, the CDR3 is TGCAGCGTTGAGCAAGGCTACGAGCAGTACTTC. Translated: CSVEQGYEQYF.

This clone has just one count. This chain joins TRBV28 and TRBJ1-5, with unresolved D. Trimming stripped 8 bases from V and 4 bases from J, with 12 bases between. There are 13 residues in the CDR3. Germline V gene sequence: CDR1 MDHEN, CDR2 SYDVKM. The CDR3 protein is CASAGAGNQPQHF. In DNA, the CDR3 is TGTGCCAGCGCGGGAGCTGGTAATCAGCCCCAGCATTTT.

The genes are TRBV7-9 and TRBJ1-2; weak D call: TRBD1 (5 bases). Deletions cut 4 bases from V and 6 bases from J, with 18 bases between. Per the germline V gene, CDR1 is SEHNR and CDR2 is FQNEAQ (reference sequence). The CDR3 is made up of 15 amino acids. In DNA, the CDR3 is TGTGCCAGCAGCTCCAGGGAGGGTGGGGTAAATGGCTACACCTTC. This encodes CASSSREGGVNGYTF.

This chain uses TRBV21-1 with TRBJ1-1. TRBV21-1 is an annotated pseudogene. The CDR3 loop spans 14 amino acids. CDR3 sequence (DNA): TGTGCCAGCAGCAAAGGGGGTTGTGGCACTGAAGCTTTCTTT. Translation: CASSKGGCGTEAFF.

The chain uses TRBV7-2 and TRBJ1-1; D not resolved. The CDR3 runs to 15 residues. V lost 7 bases, J lost 0 bases, and 15 bases lay in between. Looked up from germline, CDR1 is SGHTA and CDR2 is FQGNSA. The CDR3 DNA reads as TGTGCCAGCACCCTTAGCGATTTCATGAACACTGAAGCTTTCTTT. It codes for CASTLSDFMNTEAFF. Together with reference TRBV7-2 and TRBJ1-1, the CDR3 gives the full variable domain: GAGVSQSPSNKVTEKGKDVELRCDPISGHTALYWYRQSLGQGLEFLIYFQGNSAPDKSGLPSDRFSAERTGGSVSTLTIQRTQQEDSAVYLCASTLSDFMNTEAFFGQGTRLTVV.

The V and J genes are TRBV19 and TRBJ2-5; D gene ambiguous. CDR1 and CDR2 (germline): LNHDA, SQIVND (reference sequence). Trimming removed 7 bases from V and 0 bases from J, with 9 bases in between. The CDR3 covers 13 residues. The CDR3 nucleotides read TGTGCCAGTAAGGCCATCGACCAAGAGACCCAGTACTTC. It encodes CASKAIDQETQYF.

The chain employs TRBV7-3 and TRBJ2-3; 7 bases match TRBD2. The length of the CDR3 is 14 residues. V shed 7 bases and J 5 bases; nucleotides not matched to a gene: 9. The germline gives CDR1 SGHTA, CDR2 FQGTGA. CDR3 DNA: TGTGCCAGCAAGCTGACTAGCCGGGTAGATACGCAGTATTTT. Encoded protein: CASKLTSRVDTQYF.

The CDR3 is CASSVDLAANTGELFF. CDR3 DNA: TGTGCCAGCAGCGTAGATCTAGCGGCGAACACCGGGGAGCTGTTTTTT. The V gene is TRBV9, the J gene TRBJ2-2; 7 positions agree with TRBD2. There are 16 residues in the CDR3. Trimming removed 0 bases from V and 0 bases from J; junction bases left unmatched: 2. Germline CDR1 reads SGDLS; CDR2 reads YYNGEE. The full variable domain, completed using reference TRBV9 and TRBJ2-2, is DSGVTQTPKHLITATGQRVTLRCSPRSGDLSVYWYQQSLDQGLQFLIQYYNGEERAKGNILERFSAQQFPDLHSELNLSSLELGDSALYFCASSVDLAANTGELFFGEGSRLTVL.

The rearrangement links TRBV7-3 to TRBJ2-1; TRBD1 agrees at 7 bases. This CDR3 comprises 17 residues. V shed 2 bases, J shed 2 bases, and the junction held 9 bases outside the gene matches. CDR1 is SGHTA, CDR2 FQGTGA, per germline. The CDR3 DNA sequence: TGTGCCAGCAGCTTAGAACCGGGGACAGAAGCCTACAATGAGCAGTTCTTC. It specifies CASSLEPGTEAYNEQFF.

The V and J genes are TRBV4-1 and TRBJ2-7; D is perhaps TRBD2 (6 bases). The V gene lost 1 base and the J gene lost 1 base, with 11 bases spanning the gap. CDR3 size: 15 residues. The V gene's germline CDR1 is MGHRA and CDR2 YSYEKL. CDR3 nucleotides: TGCGCCAGCAGCCAAGCGGCGGGACGGTCCTACGAGCAGTACTTC. Translation gives CASSQAAGRSYEQYF.

This sequence joins TRBV4-3 and TRBJ1-3, with TRBD1 matching over 12 bases. The CDR3 runs to 15 residues. The ends lost 5 bases at V and 8 bases at J; junction bases unmatched: 7. Germline V gene lookup returns CDR1 LGHNA and CDR2 YSLEER. This CDR3 reads CASSSRDRGPDTIYF. As DNA, the CDR3 is TGCGCCAGCAGCTCACGGGACAGGGGGCCAGACACCATATATTTT.

The chain links TRBV4-3 to TRBJ2-1, with 7 bases fitting TRBD2. CDR1 LGHNA and CDR2 YSLEER come from the germline V gene. The CDR3 runs 17 residues. J lost 3 bases, V lost 0 bases, and 8 bases had no gene match. The CDR3 protein is CASSQDLAGAYYNEQFF. As DNA, the CDR3 is TGCGCCAGCAGCCAAGATTTGGCGGGAGCCTACTACAATGAGCAGTTCTTC.

Worth noting for this clone: Other nucleotide sequences in the sample specify the same CDR3. The chain is built from TRBV19 and TRBJ2-1, with D uncertain. Per germline, CDR1 LNHDA and CDR2 SQIVND (reference sequence). Trimming took off 4 bases at V and 0 bases at J, with 4 bases between the two ends. The CDR3 is 13 residues long. The CDR3 is CASSTFSYNEQFF. CDR3 bases: TGTGCCAGTAGTACCTTCTCCTACAATGAGCAGTTCTTC.

V usage is TRBV28 and J usage is TRBJ1-5; no clear D gene. This CDR3 has 12 residues. CDR1 is MDHEN and CDR2 is SYDVKM in the germline V gene. Between the trimmed V and J ends, which lost 8 bases and 5 bases, there was a span of 10 bases. Here the CDR3 reads CASGFGDQPQHF. The CDR3 DNA reads TGTGCCAGCGGCTTTGGGGATCAGCCCCAGCATTTT.

This chain connects TRBV7-8 to TRBJ2-7, with 10 bases fitting TRBD1. The CDR3 consists of 16 residues. Germline V gene data show CDR1 as SGHVS and CDR2 as FQNEAQ. The ends lost 3 bases at V and 3 bases at J; junction bases unmatched: 8. CDR3 residues: CASSFLRDRGYYEQYF. The DNA for the CDR3 is TGTGCCAGCAGCTTCCTCAGGGACAGGGGTTACTACGAGCAGTACTTC.

This chain joins TRBV6-5 and TRBJ2-2; D not certain. V gave up 7 bases and J gave up 8 bases, with 8 bases separating them. The CDR3 covers 11 residues. The V gene's germline CDR1 is MNHEY and CDR2 SVGAGI. The CDR3 sequence: CASKLGGELFF. The CDR3 nucleotides read TGTGCCAGCAAGCTTGGGGGGGAGCTGTTTTTT.

Points on this clone: Distinct nucleotide sequences in the sample also encode this CDR3. This rearrangement joins TRBV6-6 to TRBJ2-2; D gene ambiguous. The CDR3 is 12 amino acids. The germline gives CDR1 MNHNY, CDR2 SVGAGI (reference sequence). V lost 2 bases, J lost 4 bases, and 2 bases lay in between. The CDR3, as DNA: TGTGCCAGCAGTTACGGCACCGGGGAGCTGTTTTTT. Encoded protein: CASSYGTGELFF.

The chain carries TRBV6-5 and TRBJ1-1; D is unclear. The germline CDR1 and CDR2 sequences are MNHEY and SVGAGI. Between the trimmed V and J ends, which lost 0 bases and 1 base, there was a span of 9 bases. The CDR3 spans 15 residues. The CDR3 region is CASSYSTRTNTEAFF. In nucleotides, the CDR3 is TGTGCCAGCAGTTACTCGACCCGAACGAACACTGAAGCTTTCTTT.

V gene TRBV9 combines with J gene TRBJ2-4, with D hard to call. This CDR3 spans 15 amino acids. Germline assignment: CDR1 SGDLS and CDR2 YYNGEE. V lost 0 bases to trimming and J lost 0 bases, with 7 bases between them. In DNA, the CDR3 is TGTGCCAGCAGCGTAGCGGGTGGAGCCAAAAACATTCAGTACTTC. It yields the protein CASSVAGGAKNIQYF.

The J gene is TRBJ1-1, the V gene TRBV16, with D unresolved. With 6 bases removed from V and 8 bases from J, the gap between germline ends came to 10 bases. Germline loops: CDR1 KGHSY, CDR2 FQNENV. This CDR3 contains 11 residues. CDR3 region: CASRQAGEAFF. The DNA for the CDR3 is TGTGCCAGCAGACAAGCGGGGGAAGCTTTCTTT.

The V gene is TRBV27, the J gene TRBJ2-2; D not resolved. V lost 5 bases, J lost 2 bases, and 9 bases lay in between. This CDR3 region has 14 residues. The germline V gene encodes CDR1 MNHEY and CDR2 SMNVEV (reference sequence). The CDR3 loop reads CASSAIGNTGELFF. The DNA for the CDR3 is TGTGCCAGCAGTGCTATCGGTAACACCGGGGAGCTGTTTTTT.

The chain links TRBV19 to TRBJ2-3, with D tentatively TRBD2 (5 bases). CDR3 length: 13 amino acids. V lost 6 bases, J lost 2 bases, and 9 bases lay in between. In germline, CDR1 is LNHDA, CDR2 SQIVND (reference sequence). The CDR3 DNA is TGTGCCAGTAGCCTCGGGATCACAGATACGCAGTATTTT. Encoded protein: CASSLGITDTQYF.

The chain is built from TRBV19 and TRBJ1-2; D is ambiguous. This CDR3 spans 16 amino acids. Germline CDR1 LNHDA, CDR2 SQIVND (reference sequence). Between the trimmed V and J ends, which lost 3 bases and 4 bases, there was a span of 18 bases. CDR3 nucleotide sequence: TGTGCCAGTAGTATCGATCCCGGGATTAACTCCTATGGCTACACCTTC. As protein: CASSIDPGINSYGYTF.

This chain connects TRBV18 to TRBJ2-1; TRBD2 matches at 8 bases. Germline-derived CDR1 and CDR2 are KGHSH and LQKENI. The V gene end was trimmed by 4 bases and the J gene end by 3 bases; junction bases not matched to a gene: 8. The CDR3 is 16 amino acids. The CDR3, as DNA: TGTGCCAGCTCACTTAGGAAGCGGGAGCTCTACAATGAGCAGTTCTTC. Protein: CASSLRKRELYNEQFF.

The chain has TRBV28 and TRBJ2-5; 10 bases fit TRBD2. CDR3 size: 15 residues. Looked up from germline, CDR1 is MDHEN and CDR2 is SYDVKM. Unmatched junction bases numbered 15, after V lost 6 bases and J lost 11 bases. The CDR3 here is CASSSALAGEGEQYF. The DNA for the CDR3 is TGTGCCAGCAGCTCCGCGCTAGCGGGAGAGGGGGAGCAGTACTTC.

Only a few counts were recorded for this clone. The same CDR3 is also encoded by other DNA sequences in this sample. The CDR3: CASSFYSNQPQHF. As DNA, the CDR3 is TGTGCCAGCAGTTTTTATAGCAATCAGCCCCAGCATTTT. The rearrangement links TRBV27 to TRBJ1-5; D is ambiguous. CDR1 is MNHEY and CDR2 is SMNVEV in the germline V gene (reference sequence). V shed 3 bases and J shed 0 bases, with 3 bases lying between them. The CDR3 sequence is 13 residues long.

This clone appeared a single time. The chain has TRBV7-2 and TRBJ1-1, with D perhaps TRBD1 (5 bases). In germline, CDR1 is SGHTA, CDR2 FQGNSA. The V end was cut by 4 bases, the J end by 7 bases, with 13 bases between. This CDR3 is 13 amino acids long. CDR3 nucleotide sequence: TGTGCCAGCAGCTACGGGGACGGAGTTGAAGCTTTCTTT. This gives the protein CASSYGDGVEAFF.